This TCR beta chain was found in a study of glioma-infiltrating T cells. The CDR3 loop spans 14 amino acids. CDR1 is DFQATT, CDR2 SNEGSKA, per germline (reference sequence). V was clipped by 7 bases and J by 1 base, with 16 bases between them. A remark on this clonotype: Antigen: not known.

TCR alpha and beta CDR3 regions were amplified from RNA using iRepertoire nested multiplex PCR. Input was roughly 95-450 ng of tissue mRNA or PBMC total RNA. TCRdb analysed the multiplex PCR reads with MiXCR anew, one entry per CDR3 protein. The sample consists of over 15,000 distinct CDR3 sequences, 58% of them appearing once. Study-level findings and limits: Non-neoplastic patients had below-expected tissue-blood divergence, while all gliomas exceeded expectation.

The chain has TRBV20-1 and TRBJ1-1; D is uncertain. Material for sequencing was glioma tissue, nonneoplastic brain tissue, or PBMCs (not recorded which). The origin of this receptor is a human donor with low-grade glioma or glioblastoma, undergoing nonglioma brain surgery, or in good health (not recorded which). For the CDR3, the DNA is TGCAGTGTGAGCTTTGAGGTGGGGAACACTGAAGCTTTCTTT. It is translated as CSVSFEVGNTEAFF.